The present T cell receptor (beta chain) was sequenced within a study of blood T cell repertoires in COVID-19. Overall study: The study drew acute and convalescent COVID-19 samples from the United States, Italy and Spain.

This CDR3 spans 14 amino acids. Germline lookup yields CDR1 MNHEY and CDR2 SVGAGI. How the authors handled the data: Reference gene primer amplification in the assay estimated nucleated cell counts. Measured with immunoSEQ multiplex PCR; TCRdb has only the in-frame clones, and not every one. For V, J and clone size, that table is used; D and trimming come from the DNA. The sample lists hundreds of thousands of clones, 75% to 90% occurring once. The chain employs TRBV6-5 and TRBJ1-2; TRBD1 matches 7 bases. Sequencing input: peripheral blood. This receptor was identified in a young woman with active or convalescent COVID-19. CDR3 in DNA: TGTGTCTCCTTCCGAGACAGGGCGGACTATGGCTACACCTTC. This gives the protein CVSFRDRADYGYTF.